This TCR beta chain was recovered during a study of blood T cell repertoires in COVID-19. The overall study: Italy, Spain and the United States were the sources of the convalescent and acute COVID-19 samples. In each case, the material was cDNA or gDNA derived from T cells, B-cell-depleted T cells, or PBMCs.

As originally analysed: Reference gene primers were amplified, and this amplification served to estimate nucleated cell counts. Profiled with immunoSEQ multiplex PCR; TCRdb holds only in-frame clones, not every one. V and J calls and clone size are as listed in that table; D and trimming were resolved from the DNA. The sample carries about 180,000 clones, roughly nine tenths recorded once. This CDR3 comprises 14 residues. The germline gives CDR1 SGHNT, CDR2 YENEEA. The V gene lost 5 bases and the J gene lost 1 base, with 9 bases spanning the gap. The chain carries TRBV11-3 and TRBJ2-4; D may be TRBD2 (5 bases). Sequenced: peripheral blood. The receptor's source is a man aged 70-80 years with active or convalescent COVID-19. The CDR3 DNA follows: TGTGCCAGCAGCCCCCCGGGGGCCAAAAACATTCAGTACTTC. Residues: CASSPPGAKNIQYF.